A selection of T cell receptor beta chains follows, all from one sample in a study of immune cell composition in non-small cell lung cancer. Data came from immunoSEQ multiplex PCR; TCRdb stores just in-frame clones and leaves some out. Here the sample spans about 6,700 clones, 67% being singletons. The sample taken for sequencing was non-adjacent lung tissue. These receptors were taken from a human donor with non-small cell lung cancer. CDR3s include the opening cysteine and the closing phenylalanine or tryptophan. A D gene is named only where the DNA matches it firmly. Clone size is shown for a subset of rows, as once, few, many or a class of expanded clone.

J	V	size	D	CDR3	DNA
TRBJ2-2	TRBV2	.	TRBD2	CASSDARGGRGGELFF	TGTGCCAGCAGTGACGCGCGGGGGGGCCGTGGCGGGGAGCTGTTTTTT
TRBJ2-7	TRBV27	few	TRBD1	CASSLRQGAASSYF	TGTGCCAGCAGTTTACGGCAGGGGGCCGCGTCGTCGTACTTC
TRBJ2-7	TRBV5-3	.	.	CARSLARVHYEQYF	TGTGCCAGAAGCTTGGCGAGGGTGCACTACGAGCAGTACTTC
TRBJ2-5	TRBV7-9	once	.	CASSQPGQETQYF	TGTGCCAGCAGCCAGCCGGGGCAAGAGACCCAGTACTTC
TRBJ2-3	TRBV2	once	.	CASSLTSFTDTQYF	TGTGCCAGCAGTCTTACTAGCTTCACAGATACGCAGTATTTT
TRBJ1-6	TRBV21-1	.	.	CASSSRPGQSLHF	TGTGCCAGCAGCAGCCGCCCCGGACAGTCCCTCCACTTT
TRBJ1-5	TRBV28	.	.	CASSLRRLNQPQHF	TGTGCCAGCAGTTTGCGGCGCCTCAATCAGCCCCAGCATTTT
TRBJ1-5	TRBV2	few	.	CASSEVWQAGGQPQHF	TGTGCCAGCAGTGAAGTTTGGCAGGCGGGGGGACAGCCCCAGCATTTT
TRBJ2-3	TRBV5-1	.	TRBD2	CASSSWSSGPSTDTQYF	TGCGCCAGCAGCTCGTGGAGTAGCGGGCCGAGCACAGATACGCAGTATTTT
TRBJ2-1	TRBV6-1	.	.	CASQQREQFF	TGTGCCAGCCAACAGCGGGAGCAGTTCTTC
TRBJ1-2	TRBV6-5	few	.	CASSYSITGSDGYTF	TGTGCCAGCAGTTACTCGATAACAGGGAGCGATGGCTACACCTTC
TRBJ2-4	TRBV14	few	.	CASSQVGGTLQNIQYF	TGTGCCAGCAGCCAAGTCGGGGGGACACTGCAAAACATTCAGTACTTC
TRBJ1-2	TRBV5-1	.	.	CASSLDPKHGYTF	TGCGCCAGCAGCTTGGATCCTAAACATGGCTACACCTTC
TRBJ2-5	TRBV11-2	.	TRBD1	CASSRQGTSLETQYF	TGTGCCAGCAGCCGACAGGGAACCTCCCTGGAGACCCAGTACTTC
TRBJ1-5	TRBV6-1	medium-sized	TRBD1	CASSPTGSSNQPQHF	TGTGCCAGCAGCCCGACAGGGTCTAGCAATCAGCCCCAGCATTTT
TRBJ2-7	TRBV6-8	few	.	CASSYSRIPYEQYF	TGTGCCAGCAGTTACTCCAGGATTCCCTACGAGCAGTACTTC
TRBJ2-3	TRBV9	.	.	CASSVELVRTDTQYF	TGTGCCAGCAGCGTAGAGCTAGTCCGCACAGATACGCAGTATTTT
TRBJ1-2	TRBV18	.	TRBD1	CASSLGQDYGYTF	TGTGCCAGCTCACTGGGACAGGACTATGGCTACACCTTC
TRBJ2-7	TRBV5-1	medium-sized	.	CASSLGDLSYEQYF	TGCGCCAGCAGCTTGGGGGACTTATCCTACGAGCAGTACTTC
TRBJ1-5	TRBV11-2	once	.	CASSLFRQGNQPQHF	TGTGCCAGCAGCTTATTTCGGCAGGGGAATCAGCCCCAGCATTTT
TRBJ2-2	TRBV6-5	.	.	CASSYLAQPTGELFF	TGTGCCAGCAGTTACCTGGCACAACCCACCGGGGAGCTGTTTTTT
TRBJ2-7	TRBV29-1	few	.	CSVFGRDLASYEQYF	TGCAGCGTATTTGGACGGGACTTAGCCTCCTACGAGCAGTACTTC